This T cell receptor (beta chain) was captured in a study of T cell clonality in common variable immunodeficiency. This clone was detected ten times or more. The CDR3 is cut off 3 residues early in the read; its end comes from the germline J gene. Assay: immunoSEQ multiplex PCR; the TCRdb copy retains only in-frame clones and omits some. Listed for the sample are about 60,000 clones, none seen a single time. Germline lookup yields CDR1 MNHEY and CDR2 SMNVEV (reference sequence). This CDR3 is built from 14 residues. Losses at the gene ends were 5 bases for V and 6 bases for J; bases not matched to a gene: 7.

The clonotype originates from a person aged 18 to 75 in good health. The chain uses TRBV27 and TRBJ2-1; 7 bases align to TRBD1. The sequenced sample consisted of peripheral blood mononuclear cells. CDR3 sequence reads: CASSRQGTSNEQFF. The sequenced CDR3 bases are TGTGCCAGCAGTCGACAGGGAACGAGCAATGAG.